This is a list of T cell receptor beta chains from one sample in a study of synovial regulatory T cells in juvenile arthritis. Only in-frame clones appear in the TCRdb table, and some are missing; sequencing was by immunoSEQ multiplex PCR. This sample's clone table lists about 10,000 clones. Sequencing was done on a sample of Treg cells from blood. Receptor source: a donor younger than 30 with juvenile idiopathic arthritis. Both conserved end residues are part of each CDR3.

V: TRBV7-2
J: TRBJ2-7
CDR3: CASSSYRVGGNEQYF

V: TRBV10-3
J: TRBJ1-5
CDR3: CAAGTGDPQHF

V: TRBV5-6
J: TRBJ2-1
CDR3: CASSLETARYGEQFF

V: TRBV19
J: TRBJ2-7
CDR3: CASSRAGDISREQYF

V: TRBV21-1
J: TRBJ2-7
CDR3: CASSNSPGQTTYEQYF

V: TRBV19
J: TRBJ2-7
CDR3: CASSTSGRSIKQYF

V: TRBV28
J: TRBJ1-2
CDR3: CASTQGDRYFNYGYTF

V: TRBV28
J: TRBJ1-2
CDR3: CASSIGNDYGYTF

V: TRBV15
J: TRBJ2-4
CDR3: CATSRDRTGRVIQYF

V: TRBV2
J: TRBJ2-4
CDR3: CASSEADIQYF

V: TRBV6-1
J: TRBJ1-1
CDR3: CASSESPGMNTEAFF

V: TRBV28
J: TRBJ2-7
CDR3: CASSEIHISYEQYF

V: TRBV19
J: TRBJ2-3
CDR3: CASSRKKKDNTDTQYF

V: TRBV18
J: TRBJ1-2
CDR3: CASSPGVQMDGYTF

V: TRBV7-9
J: TRBJ2-7
CDR3: CASSFSNEQYF

V: TRBV28
J: TRBJ2-7
CDR3: CASSLRGQVIRLYF

V: TRBV5-6
J: TRBJ1-1
CDR3: CASSFLGGGGNTEAFF

V: TRBV6-5
J: TRBJ2-2
CDR3: CASSYSAGVITGELFF

V: TRBV4-2
J: TRBJ2-7
CDR3: CASSQDGFTSGGDREQYF

V: TRBV19
J: TRBJ2-5
CDR3: CASSIGGLAGGGGETQYF

V: TRBV6-1
J: TRBJ2-7
CDR3: CASEYRLYEQYF